The table lists the clone carrying this T cell receptor beta chain with many counts. The antigen is unknown. The sample belongs to a study of human T cells and chemical hapten exposure. The study, taken as a whole, reports: DPC sensitization produced no change in TCRs with frequency above 1 in 1000. Donors' alopecia may make their immune response differ from healthy people's.

In germline, CDR1 is SEHNR, CDR2 FQNEAQ (reference sequence). This CDR3 has 15 residues. Trimming left V 6 bases short and J 4 bases short, with 16 bases between. The time point denotes: patch test 1, 2 weeks after DPC sensitization. The treatment was: therapeutic diphenylcyclopropenone sensitization with weekly scalp DPC. The library labeled individual cDNA molecules by adding unique molecular identifiers to them. TCRdb used MiXCR to reprocess the RACE reads, holding one entry per CDR3 protein. The top ten clones hold approximately 4% of a sample with 100,000 or so distinct CDR3 sequences, 8% to 13% of them seen once.

The chain recombines TRBV7-9 with TRBJ2-1; D possibly uses TRBD1 or TRBD2 (5 bases each). This material consisted of whole blood, taken in connection with sensitization to the hapten diphenylcyclopropenone (DPC). The TCR comes from a woman aged 35 to 49 with alopecia areata. Some clones in this sample may be carry-over from other donors' samples. As DNA, the CDR3 is TGTGCCAGCAGACCGGGGACCATTCGGTACAATGAGCAGTTCTTC. Encoded protein: CASRPGTIRYNEQFF.